This TCR beta chain is drawn from a study of shared clonotypes between healthy human individuals. The protocol was immunoSEQ multiplex PCR, while the TCRdb copy is restricted to in-frame clones and leaves out a portion. The table shows 80,000 to 100,000 clones, with roughly three quarters occurring only once. Whole-study results and caveats: Sorted-subset samples were not fully sequenced, rarefaction indicated.

Germline V gene lookup returns CDR1 MNHNS and CDR2 SASEGT. With 3 bases clipped from V and 2 bases from J, the junction kept 5 bases outside the gene matches. The CDR3 contains 16 residues. In the case of this clone: Antigen specificity is unknown.

This rearrangement joins TRBV6-1 to TRBJ2-1; TRBD2 matches 9 bases. Sequenced input: memory CD8+ T cells sorted from blood. Subset denoted: CD45RO+ cells pooled with CCR7-negative TemRA cells. The sequence was obtained from a man aged 25-45 years in good health. CDR3 nucleotide sequence: TGTGCCAGCAGTGATTATAGCGGGAGACCCTACAATGAGCAGTTCTTC. It yields the protein CASSDYSGRPYNEQFF.